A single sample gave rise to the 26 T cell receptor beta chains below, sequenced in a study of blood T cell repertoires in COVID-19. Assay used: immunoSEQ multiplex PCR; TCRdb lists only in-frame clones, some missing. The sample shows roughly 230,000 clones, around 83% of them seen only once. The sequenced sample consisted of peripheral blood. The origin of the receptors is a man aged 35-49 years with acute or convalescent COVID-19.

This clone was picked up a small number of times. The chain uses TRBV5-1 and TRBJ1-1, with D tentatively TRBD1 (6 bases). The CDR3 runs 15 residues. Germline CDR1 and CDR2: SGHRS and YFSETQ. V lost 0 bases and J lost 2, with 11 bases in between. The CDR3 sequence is CASSLEGVPNTEAFF. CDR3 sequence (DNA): TGCGCCAGCAGCTTGGAGGGGGTTCCTAACACTGAAGCTTTCTTT.

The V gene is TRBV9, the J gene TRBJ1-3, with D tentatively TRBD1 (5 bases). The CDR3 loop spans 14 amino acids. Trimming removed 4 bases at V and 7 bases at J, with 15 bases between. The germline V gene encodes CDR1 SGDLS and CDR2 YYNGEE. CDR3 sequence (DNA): TGTGCCAGCAGCCCTGGGGGGGTCTTCAACACCATATATTTT. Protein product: CASSPGGVFNTIYF. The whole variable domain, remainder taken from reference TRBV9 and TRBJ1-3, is DSGVTQTPKHLITATGQRVTLRCSPRSGDLSVYWYQQSLDQGLQFLIQYYNGEERAKGNILERFSAQQFPDLHSELNLSSLELGDSALYFCASSPGGVFNTIYFGEGSWLTVV.

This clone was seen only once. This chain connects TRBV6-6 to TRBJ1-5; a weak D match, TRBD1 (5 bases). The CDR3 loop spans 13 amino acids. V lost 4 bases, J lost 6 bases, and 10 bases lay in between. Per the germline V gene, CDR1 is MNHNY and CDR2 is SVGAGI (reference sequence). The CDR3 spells CASSWGLSQPQHF. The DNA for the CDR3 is TGTGCCAGCAGTTGGGGACTCAGTCAGCCCCAGCATTTT.

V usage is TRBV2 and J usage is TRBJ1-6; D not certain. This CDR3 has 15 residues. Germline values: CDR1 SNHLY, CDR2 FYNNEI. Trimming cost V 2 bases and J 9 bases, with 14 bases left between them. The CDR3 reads CASSETGKVASPLHF. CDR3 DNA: TGTGCCAGCAGTGAAACGGGAAAGGTAGCTTCACCCCTCCACTTT.

The CDR3 loop reads CASTPGLAGGYEQFF. The DNA for the CDR3 is TGCGCCAGCACCCCGGGACTAGCGGGGGGGTATGAGCAGTTCTTC. The rearrangement uses TRBV5-1 and TRBJ2-1, with TRBD2 matching 16 bases. Per the germline V gene, CDR1 is SGHRS and CDR2 is YFSETQ. The CDR3 covers 15 residues. Trimming at V came to 6 bases and at J to 8 bases, leaving 5 bases not matched to a gene. Filled out from reference TRBV5-1 and TRBJ2-1, the complete variable domain reads KAGVTQTPRYLIKTRGQQVTLSCSPISGHRSVSWYQQTPGQGLQFLFEYFSETQRNKGNFPGRFSGRQFSNSRSEMNVSTLELGDSALYLCASTPGLAGGYEQFFGPGTRLTVL.

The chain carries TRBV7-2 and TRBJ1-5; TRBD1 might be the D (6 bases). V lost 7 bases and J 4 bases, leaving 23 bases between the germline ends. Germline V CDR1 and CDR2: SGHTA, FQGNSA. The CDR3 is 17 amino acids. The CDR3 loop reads CASTLGAIDRRNQPQHF. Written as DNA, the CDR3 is TGTGCCAGCACCCTGGGGGCCATCGACAGGAGGAATCAGCCCCAGCATTTT.

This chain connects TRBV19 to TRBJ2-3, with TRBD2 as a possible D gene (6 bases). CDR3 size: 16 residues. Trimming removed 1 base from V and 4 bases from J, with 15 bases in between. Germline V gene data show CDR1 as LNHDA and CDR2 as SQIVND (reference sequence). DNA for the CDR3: TGTGCCAGTAGTATAGGACTAGAGGGCAACTCAGATACGCAGTATTTT. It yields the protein CASSIGLEGNSDTQYF.

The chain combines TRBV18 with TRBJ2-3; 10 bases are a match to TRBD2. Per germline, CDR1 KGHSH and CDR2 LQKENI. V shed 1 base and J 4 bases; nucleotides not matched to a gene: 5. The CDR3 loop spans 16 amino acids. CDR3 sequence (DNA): TGTGCCAGCTCACCACGGCTAGCGGGGGCCTCAGATACGCAGTATTTT. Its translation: CASSPRLAGASDTQYF.

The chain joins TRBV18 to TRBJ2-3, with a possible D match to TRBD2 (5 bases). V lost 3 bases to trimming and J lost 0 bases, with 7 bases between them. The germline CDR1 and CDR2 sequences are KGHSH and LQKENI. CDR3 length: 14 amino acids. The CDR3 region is CASSPWESTDTQYF. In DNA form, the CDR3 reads TGTGCCAGCTCACCTTGGGAGAGCACAGATACGCAGTATTTT.

CDR3 amino acids: CSVGGWTYGYTF. CDR3 nucleotides: TGCAGCGTCGGAGGATGGACGTATGGCTACACCTTC. The genes are TRBV29-1 and TRBJ1-2; D ambiguous. CDR1 SQVTM and CDR2 ANQGSEA come from the germline V gene. Trimming cost V 6 bases and J 5 bases, with 13 bases left between them. This CDR3 region has 12 residues. The variable domain in full, with the rest retrieved from reference TRBV29-1 and TRBJ1-2, is SAVISQKPSRDICQRGTSLTIQCQVDSQVTMMFWYRQQPGQSLTLIATANQGSEATYESGFVIDKFPISRPNLTFSTLTVSNMSPEDSSIYLCSVGGWTYGYTFGSGTRLTVV.

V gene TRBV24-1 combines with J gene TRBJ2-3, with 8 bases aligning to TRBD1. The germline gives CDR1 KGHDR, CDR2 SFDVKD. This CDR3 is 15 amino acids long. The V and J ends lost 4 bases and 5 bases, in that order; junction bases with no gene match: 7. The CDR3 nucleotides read TGTGCCACCAGTGACCCCACGGACAGGGAAGATACGCAGTATTTT. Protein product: CATSDPTDREDTQYF.

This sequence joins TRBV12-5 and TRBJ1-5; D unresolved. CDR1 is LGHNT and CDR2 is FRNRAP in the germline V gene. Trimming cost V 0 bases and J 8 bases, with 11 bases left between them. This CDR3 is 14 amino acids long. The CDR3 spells CASGLVGVLEPQHF. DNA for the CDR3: TGTGCTAGTGGTTTGGTCGGCGTTCTAGAGCCCCAGCATTTT.

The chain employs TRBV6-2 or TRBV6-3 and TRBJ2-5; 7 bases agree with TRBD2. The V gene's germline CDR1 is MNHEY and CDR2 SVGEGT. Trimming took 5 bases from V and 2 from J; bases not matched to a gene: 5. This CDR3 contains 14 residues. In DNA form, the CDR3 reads TGTGCCAGCAGTCTGGGGGGGAGACAAGAGACCCAGTACTTC. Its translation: CASSLGGRQETQYF.

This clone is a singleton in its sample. CDR3 residues: CASSRSAGEDTQYF. The CDR3 DNA follows: TGTGCCAGCAGTCGGTCGGCGGGGGAGGATACGCAGTATTTT. The chain couples TRBV6-2 or TRBV6-3 to TRBJ2-3; TRBD2 matches at 7 bases. V was pared by 5 bases and J by 6 bases, with 8 bases of the junction left unmatched. The CDR3 consists of 14 residues. Per the germline V gene, CDR1 is MNHEY and CDR2 is SVGEGT.

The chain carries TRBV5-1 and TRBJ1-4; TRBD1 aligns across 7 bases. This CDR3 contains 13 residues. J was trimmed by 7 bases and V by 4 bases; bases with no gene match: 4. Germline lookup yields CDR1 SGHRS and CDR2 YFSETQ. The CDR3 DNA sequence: TGCGCCAGCAGCCCGGGACAGTTTGAAAAACTGTTTTTT. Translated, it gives CASSPGQFEKLFF.

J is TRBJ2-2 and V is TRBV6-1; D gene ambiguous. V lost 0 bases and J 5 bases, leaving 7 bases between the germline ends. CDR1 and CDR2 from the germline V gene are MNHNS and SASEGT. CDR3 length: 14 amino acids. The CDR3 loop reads CASSEARLTGELFF. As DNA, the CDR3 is TGTGCCAGCAGTGAAGCGAGATTAACCGGGGAGCTGTTTTTT.

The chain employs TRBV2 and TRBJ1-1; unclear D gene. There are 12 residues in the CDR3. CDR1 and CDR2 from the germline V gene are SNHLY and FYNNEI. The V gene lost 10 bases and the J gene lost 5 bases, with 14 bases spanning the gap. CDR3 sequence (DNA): TGTGCCACCGCACCGGGAAGGACTGAAGCTTTCTTT. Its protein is CATAPGRTEAFF. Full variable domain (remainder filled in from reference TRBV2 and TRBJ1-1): EPEVTQTPSHQVTQMGQEVILRCVPISNHLYFYWYRQILGQKVEFLVSFYNNEISEKSEIFDDQFSVERPDGSNFTLKIRSTKLEDSAMYFCATAPGRTEAFFGQGTRLTVV.

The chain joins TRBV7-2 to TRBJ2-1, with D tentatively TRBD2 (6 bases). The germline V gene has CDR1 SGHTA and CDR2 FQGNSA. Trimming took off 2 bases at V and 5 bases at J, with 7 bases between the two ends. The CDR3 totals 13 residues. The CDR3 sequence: CASSLTSHNEQFF. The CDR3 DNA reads TGTGCCAGCAGCTTAACTAGCCACAATGAGCAGTTCTTC. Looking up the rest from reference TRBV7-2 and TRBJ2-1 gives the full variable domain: GAGVSQSPSNKVTEKGKDVELRCDPISGHTALYWYRQSLGQGLEFLIYFQGNSAPDKSGLPSDRFSAERTGGSVSTLTIQRTQQEDSAVYLCASSLTSHNEQFFGPGTRLTVL.

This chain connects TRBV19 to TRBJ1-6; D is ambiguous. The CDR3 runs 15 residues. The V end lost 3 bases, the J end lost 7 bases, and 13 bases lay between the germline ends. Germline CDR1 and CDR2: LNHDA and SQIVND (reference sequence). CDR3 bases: TGTGCCAGTAGTATTGCCGTTGGAGGAAATTCACCCCTCCACTTT. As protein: CASSIAVGGNSPLHF. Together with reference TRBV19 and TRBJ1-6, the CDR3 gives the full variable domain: DGGITQSPKYLFRKEGQNVTLSCEQNLNHDAMYWYRQDPGQGLRLIYYSQIVNDFQKGDIAEGYSVSREKKESFPLTVTSAQKNPTAFYLCASSIAVGGNSPLHFGNGTRLTVT.

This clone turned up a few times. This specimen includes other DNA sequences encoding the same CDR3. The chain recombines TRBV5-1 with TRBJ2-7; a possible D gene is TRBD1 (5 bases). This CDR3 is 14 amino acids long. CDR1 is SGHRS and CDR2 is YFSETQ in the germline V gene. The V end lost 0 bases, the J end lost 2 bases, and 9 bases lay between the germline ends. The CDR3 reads CASSLEDRTYEQYF. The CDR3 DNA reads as TGCGCCAGCAGCTTGGAAGACAGAACCTACGAGCAGTACTTC. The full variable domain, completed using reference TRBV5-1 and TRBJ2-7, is KAGVTQTPRYLIKTRGQQVTLSCSPISGHRSVSWYQQTPGQGLQFLFEYFSETQRNKGNFPGRFSGRQFSNSRSEMNVSTLELGDSALYLCASSLEDRTYEQYFGPGTRLTVT.

CDR3 bases: TGTGCCAGCAGCTTAGATCTCGGGGGGCGCGTCTATAATTCACCCCTCCACTTT. Translating it yields CASSLDLGGRVYNSPLHF. V gene TRBV11-2 combines with J gene TRBJ1-6; maybe TRBD1 (6 bases). The CDR3 has 18 residues. The ends were cut back, 0 bases at V and 3 bases at J, with 15 bases in the middle. In germline, CDR1 is SGHAT, CDR2 FQNNGV.

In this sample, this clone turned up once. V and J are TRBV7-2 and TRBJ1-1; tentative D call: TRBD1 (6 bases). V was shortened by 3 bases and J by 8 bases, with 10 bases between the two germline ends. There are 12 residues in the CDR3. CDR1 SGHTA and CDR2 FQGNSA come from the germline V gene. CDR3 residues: CASSFSGTEAFF. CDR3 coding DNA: TGTGCCAGCAGCTTCTCCGGGACAGAAGCTTTCTTT. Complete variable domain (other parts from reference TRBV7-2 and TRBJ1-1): GAGVSQSPSNKVTEKGKDVELRCDPISGHTALYWYRQSLGQGLEFLIYFQGNSAPDKSGLPSDRFSAERTGGSVSTLTIQRTQQEDSAVYLCASSFSGTEAFFGQGTRLTVV.

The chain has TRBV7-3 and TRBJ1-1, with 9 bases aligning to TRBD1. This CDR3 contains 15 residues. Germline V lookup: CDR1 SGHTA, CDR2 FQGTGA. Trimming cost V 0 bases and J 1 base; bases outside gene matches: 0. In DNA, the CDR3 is TGTGCCAGCAGCTTAACGGGACAGGGGAACACTGAAGCTTTCTTT. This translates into CASSLTGQGNTEAFF. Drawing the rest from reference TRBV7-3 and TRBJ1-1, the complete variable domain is GAGVSQTPSNKVTEKGKYVELRCDPISGHTALYWYRQSLGQGPEFLIYFQGTGAADDSGLPNDRFFAVRPEGSVSTLKIQRTERGDSAVYLCASSLTGQGNTEAFFGQGTRLTVV.

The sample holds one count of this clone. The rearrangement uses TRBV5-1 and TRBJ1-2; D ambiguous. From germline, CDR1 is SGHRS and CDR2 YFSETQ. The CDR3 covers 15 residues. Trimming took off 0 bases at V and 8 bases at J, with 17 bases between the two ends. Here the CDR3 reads CASSLAGPGGRGYTF. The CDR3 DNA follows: TGCGCCAGCAGCTTGGCCGGGCCAGGCGGGAGAGGCTACACCTTC.

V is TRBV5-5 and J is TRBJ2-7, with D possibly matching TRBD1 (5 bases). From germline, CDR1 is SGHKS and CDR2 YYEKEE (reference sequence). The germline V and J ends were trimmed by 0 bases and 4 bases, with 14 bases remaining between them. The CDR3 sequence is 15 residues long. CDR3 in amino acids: CASSLVSGPRYEQYF. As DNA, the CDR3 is TGTGCCAGCAGCTTGGTTTCAGGGCCGAGATACGAGCAGTACTTC.

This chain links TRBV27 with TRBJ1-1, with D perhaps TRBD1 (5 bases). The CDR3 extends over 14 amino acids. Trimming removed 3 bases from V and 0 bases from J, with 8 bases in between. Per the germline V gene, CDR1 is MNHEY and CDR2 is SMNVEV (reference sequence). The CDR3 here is CASSLGRMNTEAFF. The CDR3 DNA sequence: TGTGCCAGCAGTTTGGGGCGGATGAACACTGAAGCTTTCTTT.